The sequence of this T cell receptor (beta chain) was determined in a study of T cells in Graves' hyperthyroidism and ophthalmopathy. Study summary: Peripheral blood draws took place at initial diagnosis, ahead of any treatment. Overall study findings and caveats: Before onset, ophthalmopathy was predicted by the model a median roughly 6.8 months earlier. Most clonotypes expanded in thyroid above 0.001 were likewise present in blood.

This clonotype was detected only a few times. Its antigen is as yet unknown. Looked up from germline, CDR1 is DFQATT and CDR2 is SNEGSKA (reference sequence). The CDR3 contains 12 residues. Trimming left V 6 bases short and J 2 bases short, with 10 bases between. Regions amplified from RNA transcripts were the TCR beta CDR3 regions. First-round RT-PCR targeting the TCR CDR3 was performed with the HTBI primer set. One entry per CDR3 protein results from TCRdb running MiXCR on the multiplex PCR reads. The top ten clones hold approximately 15% of a sample with around 530,000 distinct CDR3 sequences, about a sixth of them seen once.

Source material: blood. This chain joins TRBV20-1 and TRBJ2-5; D gene ambiguous. The sequence derives from a young woman with Graves' ophthalmopathy. CDR3 DNA: TGCAGTGCGGTGGGCTCTCAAGAGACCCAGTACTTC. It specifies CSAVGSQETQYF.